This entry lists 31 T cell receptor beta chains sequenced from one sample in a study of T cell clonality in common variable immunodeficiency. The repertoire was sequenced with immunoSEQ multiplex PCR; TCRdb's copy has only in-frame clones and lacks some. The sample yields some 60,000 clones, without any singletons. The sequencing sample was made of peripheral blood mononuclear cells. The receptors come from a person aged 18 to 69 in good health.

This clone was observed at least ten times. With the read ending 3 residues before the CDR3 end, the germline J gene is used to fill in that end. The V call is TRBV9, the J call TRBJ2-1, with D possibly matching TRBD1 (5 bases). V dropped 0 bases and J dropped 3 bases, with 10 bases sitting between them. The CDR3 totals 15 residues. Germline values: CDR1 SGDLS, CDR2 YYNGEE. The DNA read from the CDR3 is TGTGCCAGCAGCGTAGAAGGGGCAAGCTACAATGAG. Protein product: CASSVEGASYNE. The CDR3 in full is CASSVEGASYNEQFF. The entire variable domain, with the rest obtained from reference TRBV9 and TRBJ2-1, is as follows: DSGVTQTPKHLITATGQRVTLRCSPRSGDLSVYWYQQSLDQGLQFLIQYYNGEERAKGNILERFSAQQFPDLHSELNLSSLELGDSALYFCASSVEGASYNEQFFGPGTRLTVL.

This clone has a count of ten or more. Read sequence stops 3 residues before the CDR3 end, and the germline J gene provides the missing end. The chain combines TRBV15 with TRBJ2-5, with TRBD1 identical over 10 bases. Trimming at V came to 0 bases and at J to 3 bases, leaving 10 bases not matched to a gene. Germline V gene lookup returns CDR1 LNHNV and CDR2 YYDKDF (reference sequence). CDR3 length equals 18 residues. The CDR3: CATSRDLSLGQGKETQYF. The sequenced CDR3 bases are TGTGCCACCAGCAGAGATCTATCTCTGGGACAGGGGAAAGAGACC.

This clone has at least ten counts. One junction end does not reproduce the germline sequence, and a read error may be involved. Coverage ceases 3 residues before the CDR3 finishes, and the germline J gene fills in the end. The rearrangement uses TRBV4-2 and TRBJ1-4, with TRBD1 identical over 7 bases. This CDR3 spans 14 amino acids. The germline V gene encodes CDR1 LGHNA and CDR2 YNFKEQ. The chain's CDR3 is CASSRDSRNEKLFF. The CDR3 DNA, read in part, is TGCGCCAGCAGCCGGGACAGCCGAAATGAAAAA.

This clone was detected ten times or more. The CDR3 end is not reached by the read, which stops 3 residues before it; the germline J gene fills it in. The chain carries TRBV10-3 and TRBJ2-1; 10 nucleotides line up with TRBD1. J was trimmed by 9 bases and V by 8 bases; bases with no gene match: 4. Germline V gives CDR1 ENHRY, CDR2 SYGVKD. CDR3 length equals 12 residues. CDR3 DNA, as far as it was read: TGTGCCATCGGTAGGACAGGGGGTGAG. This sequence encodes CAIGRTGGE. The whole CDR3 protein is CAIGRTGGEQFF.

This clone was counted many times. The DNA ends 3 residues before the CDR3 does, and the rest of the CDR3 is filled in from the germline J gene. The chain has TRBV24-1 and TRBJ2-3; tentatively, D is TRBD2 (6 bases). V lost 9 bases to trimming and J lost 0 bases, with 15 bases between them. This CDR3 has 15 residues. CDR1 and CDR2 (germline): KGHDR, SFDVKD. Partial CDR3 DNA: TGTGCCACCGCCCGGGGGAGCGGGAGCACAGATACG. Protein sequence: CATARGSGSTDT. From start to end, the CDR3 is CATARGSGSTDTQYF.

This clone was recorded many times. The read comes to an end 3 residues before the CDR3 does, leaving the germline J gene to fill in the end. This sequence joins TRBV28 and TRBJ1-3; no clear D gene. Trimming removed 6 bases from V and 2 bases from J, with 11 bases in between. From germline, CDR1 is MDHEN and CDR2 SYDVKM. This CDR3 region has 14 residues. CDR3 DNA (partial): TGTGCCAGCAGCCCCCGGACTGCTGGAAACACC. It specifies CASSPRTAGNT. In full, the CDR3 reads CASSPRTAGNTIYF.

This clone was seen at least ten times. The read terminates 3 residues ahead of where the CDR3 ends, so the germline J gene completes it. The chain links TRBV5-6 to TRBJ2-5; D gene uncertain. This CDR3 comprises 14 residues. Germline CDR1 SGHDT, CDR2 YYEEEE. Trimming took 1 base from V and 5 from J, leaving 12 bases between them. Partial CDR3 DNA: TGTGCCAGCAGCTTGCTGAGAGATCGGGAGACC. Amino acid sequence: CASSLLRDRET. The CDR3, in full, reads CASSLLRDRETQYF.

At least ten counts were recorded for this clone. Read data end 3 residues before the CDR3 end; the end is taken from the germline J gene. Different DNA sequences within this sample yield the same CDR3. The gene calls are TRBV5-1 and TRBJ2-1; TRBD2 aligns across 14 bases. This CDR3 has 15 residues. Germline CDR1 reads SGHRS; CDR2 reads YFSETQ. The junction had 9 bases not matched to a gene; V was cut back by 8 bases and J by 8 bases. CDR3 bases read: TGCGCCAGTAGGGCCGGGACTAGCGGGAGCTATGAG. This encodes CASRAGTSGSYE. The complete CDR3 reads CASRAGTSGSYEQFF.

This clone has a count of ten or more. The read ends 3 residues early relative to the CDR3; the germline J gene fills the gap. This chain links TRBV20-1 with TRBJ2-4, with TRBD2 matching 8 bases. Per germline, CDR1 DFQATT and CDR2 SNEGSKA (reference sequence). Trimming took 0 bases from V and 5 from J; bases not matched to a gene: 6. The CDR3 is made up of 15 amino acids. The sequenced part of the CDR3 DNA is TGCAGTGCTAGAGATCGGCGGGAGGCCGAAAACATT. Amino acids: CSARDRREAENI. The full CDR3 is CSARDRREAENIQYF.

This clone was counted many times. The CDR3 end falls 3 residues outside the read, so it is completed with the germline J gene. This chain links TRBV6-2 or TRBV6-3 with TRBJ2-1, with 7 nucleotides matching TRBD2. Trimming took 0 bases from V and 6 from J; bases not matched to a gene: 5. Germline CDR1 reads MNHEY; CDR2 reads SVGEGT. The CDR3 has 15 amino acids. CDR3 DNA, as far as it was read: TGTGCCAGCAGTTACTCTTCTAGCGGACCCAATGAG. It is translated as CASSYSSSGPNE. The full CDR3 protein is CASSYSSSGPNEQFF.

This clone has at least ten counts. The read gets to within 3 residues of the CDR3 end, and the germline J gene fills in the rest. The rearrangement joins TRBV18 to TRBJ2-1; 10 bases are a match to TRBD1. The germline gives CDR1 KGHSH, CDR2 LQKENI. V lost 6 bases to trimming and J lost 5 bases; unmatched junction nucleotides: 4. This CDR3 is built from 14 residues. Partial CDR3 DNA: TGTGCCAGCTCGCTGGGACAGGGGCACAATGAG. Translating it yields CASSLGQGHNE. The full-length CDR3 reads as CASSLGQGHNEQFF.

This clone was recorded at least ten times. The CDR3 is cut off 3 residues early in the read; its end comes from the germline J gene. The genes are TRBV5-4 and TRBJ1-4; 7 nucleotides align to TRBD1. This CDR3 has 16 amino acids. The V and J ends lost 3 bases and 4 bases, in that order; junction bases with no gene match: 9. CDR1 and CDR2 (germline): SGHNT, YYREEE (reference sequence). CDR3 DNA, as far as it was read: TGTGCCAGCAGCTCGGGGAAGCAGGGGGTTAATGAAAAA. Protein: CASSSGKQGVNEK. The CDR3 in its entirety is CASSSGKQGVNEKLFF. Drawing the rest from reference TRBV5-4 and TRBJ1-4, the complete variable domain is ETGVTQSPTHLIKTRGQQVTLRCSSQSGHNTVSWYQQALGQGPQFIFQYYREEENGRGNFPPRFSGLQFPNYSSELNVNALELDDSALYLCASSSGKQGVNEKLFFGSGTQLSVL.

There are many counts of this clone. Read sequence stops 3 residues before the CDR3 end, and the germline J gene provides the missing end. V is TRBV18 and J is TRBJ1-5; D is ambiguous. CDR1 KGHSH and CDR2 LQKENI come from the germline V gene. Between the trimmed V and J ends, which lost 1 base and 4 bases, there was a span of 11 bases. The CDR3 consists of 15 residues. The sequenced part of the CDR3 DNA is TGTGCCAGCTCACCACGGGCAGGAGGTAATCAGCCC. Translation gives CASSPRAGGNQP. In full, the CDR3 reads CASSPRAGGNQPQHF.

This clone was seen repeatedly, ten times or more. The read stops 3 residues short of the end of the CDR3; the missing end is completed from the germline J gene. V usage is TRBV4-1 and J usage is TRBJ2-3; D unresolved. This CDR3 region has 11 residues. The germline CDR1 and CDR2 sequences are MGHRA and YSYEKL. V was shortened by 1 base and J by 7 bases, with 3 bases between the two germline ends. The chain's CDR3 is CASSQANTQYF. The DNA read from the CDR3 is TGCGCCAGCAGCCAAGCTAATACG.

In this sample, this clone turned up many times. The read terminates 3 residues ahead of where the CDR3 ends, so the germline J gene completes it. The chain uses TRBV6-2 or TRBV6-3 and TRBJ2-3; maybe TRBD1 (5 bases). The CDR3 has 14 amino acids. Germline V gene data show CDR1 as MNHEY and CDR2 as SVGEGT. V lost 10 bases and J 1 base, leaving 15 bases between the germline ends. This CDR3 is CATRHRFRTDTQYF. The covered CDR3 bases are TGTGCCACCAGACACAGGTTTCGCACAGATACG.

This clone was observed at least ten times. The CDR3 is cut off 3 residues early in the read; its end comes from the germline J gene. The genes are TRBV2 and TRBJ2-3, with TRBD1 identical over 10 bases. This CDR3 comprises 14 residues. With V trimmed by 6 bases and J by 3 bases, 3 bases remained unmatched. Germline assignment: CDR1 SNHLY and CDR2 FYNNEI. The CDR3 DNA, read in part, is TGTGCCAGCAGGAGACAGGGGGCAACAGATACG. Amino acid sequence: CASRRQGATDT. The entire CDR3 protein reads CASRRQGATDTQYF.

This clone was found many times. The DNA ends 3 residues before the CDR3 does, and the rest of the CDR3 is filled in from the germline J gene. The rearrangement links TRBV5-1 to TRBJ2-5, with no clear D. The CDR3 contains 12 residues. Between the trimmed V and J ends, which lost 4 bases and 0 bases, there was a span of 4 bases. The germline V gene has CDR1 SGHRS and CDR2 YFSETQ. CDR3 DNA (partial): TGCGCCAGCAGCCAGTACCAAGAGACC. Its translation is CASSQYQET. The entire CDR3 sequence reads CASSQYQETQYF.

This clone showed up many times. From the germline J gene comes the end of the CDR3, since the read stops 3 residues before it. This chain links TRBV18 with TRBJ2-1, with 12 bases aligning to TRBD2. The ends lost 2 bases at V and 4 bases at J; junction bases unmatched: 9. The CDR3 is 18 residues long. CDR1 is KGHSH and CDR2 is LQKENI in the germline V gene. The CDR3 DNA, read in part, is TGTGCCAGCTCACCAGACCGGGCGACTAGCGGGAGTTACAATGAG. Residues: CASSPDRATSGSYNE. The full CDR3 sequence reads CASSPDRATSGSYNEQFF.

This clone was detected many times. Read coverage stops 3 residues before the CDR3 terminus; the germline J gene supplies the remainder. The gene calls are TRBV19 and TRBJ2-3, with 10 bases that match TRBD2. In germline, CDR1 is LNHDA, CDR2 SQIVND (reference sequence). Germline trimming cut 2 bases from V and 4 bases from J; bases unmatched to any gene: 6. The CDR3 has 16 amino acids. The CDR3 DNA, read in part, is TGTGCCAGTAGTATAAGCGGGAGGGCCTTCCCAGATACG. Translation gives CASSISGRAFPDT. The complete CDR3 reads CASSISGRAFPDTQYF. Full variable domain (outside the CDR3, taken from reference TRBV19 and TRBJ2-3): DGGITQSPKYLFRKEGQNVTLSCEQNLNHDAMYWYRQDPGQGLRLIYYSQIVNDFQKGDIAEGYSVSREKKESFPLTVTSAQKNPTAFYLCASSISGRAFPDTQYFGPGTRLTVL.

This clone was seen many times. The junction departs from germline at one end; a sequencing error may be responsible. Sequencing ends 3 residues short of the CDR3 end; the germline J gene provides the rest. The rearrangement joins TRBV4-2 to TRBJ2-1; D is possibly TRBD2 (5 bases). Germline V gene lookup returns CDR1 LGHNA and CDR2 YNFKEQ. This CDR3 has 14 amino acids. The DNA read from the CDR3 is TGCGCCAGCAGCCAGACGGCCTTTCTAGCTGAG. Protein sequence: CASSQTAFLAE. The whole CDR3 protein reads CASSQTAFLAEQFF.

This clone was detected ten times or more. A junction end diverges from the germline sequence, so it may reflect a read error. Read coverage stops 3 residues before the CDR3 terminus; the germline J gene supplies the remainder. Other DNA sequences in the sample encode the same CDR3. The gene calls are TRBV4-2 and TRBJ2-2; D possibly corresponds to TRBD1 (5 bases). CDR1 LGHNA and CDR2 YNFKEQ come from the germline V gene. The CDR3 loop spans 14 amino acids. The covered CDR3 bases are TGCGCCAGCAGCCAAGACAGGAACACCGGGGAG. The encoded protein is CASSQDRNTGE. The whole CDR3 sequence reads CASSQDRNTGELFF.

Many counts were recorded for this clone. The read gets to within 3 residues of the CDR3 end, and the germline J gene fills in the rest. The J gene is TRBJ2-1, the V gene TRBV12-5, with 13 bases matching TRBD2. The CDR3 length is 18 residues. Germline CDR1 LGHNT, CDR2 FRNRAP. The V gene end was trimmed by 4 bases and the J gene end by 1 base; junction bases not matched to a gene: 7. The part of the CDR3 DNA that was read is TGTGCTAGTGGTTCCCTCGGGACTAGCGGGATTTCCTACAATGAG. Translating gives CASGSLGTSGISYNE. The CDR3 in its entirety is CASGSLGTSGISYNEQFF.

This clone was counted ten times or more. The read is 3 residues too short to cover the CDR3 end, so that end is filled in from the germline J gene. The rearrangement links TRBV6-1 to TRBJ2-3; 7 bases fit TRBD1. Unmatched junction bases numbered 10, after V lost 3 bases and J lost 4 bases. This CDR3 is 16 amino acids long. Germline CDR1 and CDR2: MNHNS and SASEGT. CDR3 region: CASSERGQVHPDTQYF. The sequenced part of the CDR3 DNA is TGTGCCAGCAGTGAGAGAGGACAGGTCCACCCAGATACG.

This clone was seen many times. The CDR3 extends 3 residues past the end of the read, so its final part is completed from the germline J gene. The rearrangement links TRBV20-1 to TRBJ2-7; 8 positions agree with TRBD1. Per the germline V gene, CDR1 is DFQATT and CDR2 is SNEGSKA (reference sequence). V dropped 6 bases and J dropped 0; count of bases not matched to a gene: 7. The CDR3 sequence is 14 residues long. Here the CDR3 reads CSATGQVTSYEQYF. The part of the CDR3 DNA that was read is TGCAGTGCCACGGGACAGGTGACCTCCTACGAG.

This clone was counted at least ten times. The sequenced fragment ends 3 residues before the CDR3 boundary, so the rest is inferred from the germline J gene. The gene calls are TRBV28 and TRBJ2-7; D gene ambiguous. V lost 3 bases to trimming and J lost 1 base, with 7 bases between them. This CDR3 has 13 amino acids. Germline-derived CDR1 and CDR2 are MDHEN and SYDVKM. The CDR3 DNA, read in part, is TGTGCCAGCAGTTTCCCCAGTTCCTACGAG. Its translation: CASSFPSSYE. The complete CDR3 protein is CASSFPSSYEQYF.

This clone was counted many times. The CDR3 end falls 3 residues outside the read, so it is completed with the germline J gene. The chain combines TRBV5-5 with TRBJ1-1; D is perhaps TRBD1 (5 bases). This CDR3 is built from 14 residues. Germline V gives CDR1 SGHKS, CDR2 YYEKEE (reference sequence). V was trimmed by 4 bases and J by 1 base, leaving 11 bases between them. The part of the CDR3 DNA that was read is TGTGCCAGCAGCCCGGGGGGTACGAACACTGAA. It codes for CASSPGGTNTE. In full, the CDR3 is CASSPGGTNTEAFF.

This clone was picked up many times. The CDR3 goes on 3 residues after the read ends, and that part is filled in from the germline J gene. The chain uses TRBV20-1 and TRBJ2-5; the match to TRBD1 covers 8 bases. The J segment lost 2 bases and the V segment lost 6 bases, leaving 11 bases of the junction unmatched. Germline loops: CDR1 DFQATT, CDR2 SNEGSKA (reference sequence). There are 15 residues in the CDR3. The sequenced CDR3 bases are TGCAGTGCCTCGCCCCAGGGGGCGAGACAAGAGACC. Translated: CSASPQGARQET. The entire CDR3 reads CSASPQGARQETQYF.

Many counts were recorded for this clone. Coverage ceases 3 residues before the CDR3 finishes, and the germline J gene fills in the end. V gene TRBV5-1 combines with J gene TRBJ1-1; TRBD1 agrees at 11 bases. V lost 7 bases and J lost 4; bases outside the gene matches: 9. The CDR3 spans 15 residues. Germline assignment: CDR1 SGHRS and CDR2 YFSETQ. The CDR3 DNA, read in part, is TGCGCCAGCCCCGGGACAGGGGGTTCGGGCACTGAA. Translation: CASPGTGGSGTE. In full, the CDR3 is CASPGTGGSGTEAFF.

The table lists this clone with many counts. Coverage ceases 3 residues before the CDR3 finishes, and the germline J gene fills in the end. The V gene is TRBV5-1, the J gene TRBJ2-3, with 14 nucleotides matching TRBD2. Germline CDR1 reads SGHRS; CDR2 reads YFSETQ. The V and J ends lost 3 bases and 3 bases, in that order; junction bases with no gene match: 12. The CDR3 has 19 amino acids. CDR3 residues: CASSSPGLAGEWGTDTQYF. CDR3 DNA, as far as it was read: TGCGCCAGCAGCTCTCCGGGACTAGCGGGAGAATGGGGAACAGATACG. The variable domain in full, with the rest retrieved from reference TRBV5-1 and TRBJ2-3, is KAGVTQTPRYLIKTRGQQVTLSCSPISGHRSVSWYQQTPGQGLQFLFEYFSETQRNKGNFPGRFSGRQFSNSRSEMNVSTLELGDSALYLCASSSPGLAGEWGTDTQYFGPGTRLTVL.

This clone came up many times. The read gets to within 3 residues of the CDR3 end, and the germline J gene fills in the rest. V gene TRBV11-3 combines with J gene TRBJ2-3; 9 bases line up with TRBD2. The CDR3 is made up of 14 amino acids. The J segment lost 2 bases and the V segment lost 5 bases, leaving 2 bases of the junction unmatched. CDR1 and CDR2 from the germline V gene are SGHNT and YENEEA. The CDR3 bases that were read are TGTGCCAGCAGCAGACTAGCGGACACAGATACG. Its protein is CASSRLADTDT. The entire CDR3 protein is CASSRLADTDTQYF.

This clone came up many times. Sequencing ends 3 residues short of the CDR3 end; the germline J gene provides the rest. The chain has TRBV18 and TRBJ2-5; D perhaps matches TRBD2 (5 bases). CDR3 length: 15 amino acids. V lost 4 bases, J lost 2 bases, and 14 bases lay in between. Per germline, CDR1 KGHSH and CDR2 LQKENI. CDR3 bases read: TGTGCCAGCTCACGACTAAATTCGAATCAAGAGACC. It specifies CASSRLNSNQET. The full CDR3 protein is CASSRLNSNQETQYF.